This TCR beta chain appears in the sequencing data of a study of T-cell memory formation after mild COVID-19 (dated by TCRdb to about 2021). Some background on the complete study: Most TCR sequence clusters were specific to one of the two donors. The cohort was made up of two young adult volunteers, one female and one male, who were previously healthy. Longitudinal TCRalpha and TCRbeta repertoire sequencing tracked T-cell clones expanding and contracting after mild COVID-19 in a couple of donors.

Ficoll-Paque density gradient centrifugation was the method used to isolate PBMCs. Worth noting for this clonotype: The specificity of this receptor is unknown. The record has no base qualities; no much larger clone is one base away.

These reads were obtained on an Illumina NovaSeq 6000. cDNA libraries for TCRalpha and TCRbeta were prepared by 5'RACE using constant-segment primers, with sample barcodes and unique molecular identifiers added. RNA was extracted from every sample with Trizol reagent. Amplification of the libraries took two PCR steps, and the second step added a second sample barcode plus Illumina TruSeq adapters. Sequencing of the libraries was done on an Illumina NovaSeq, producing 2 x 150 bp paired-end reads. On the study's bioinformatics: With migec v1.2.7, reads were demultiplexed and then collapsed into UMI-guided consensus sequences. Using mixcr v2.1.11, UMI consensuses were aligned to TRA and TRB V and J templates and then assembled into clonotypes. A clonotype was counted as expanded or contracted only if both edgeR and NoisET called the change significant, with noise models trained on biological replicates. For edgeR calls, the thresholds were a false discovery rate-adjusted p below 0.01 and a log2 fold-change of 1. As an exploratory analysis of dynamics, max-normalized trajectories of the 1000 most abundant clonotypes were examined with PCA combined with hierarchical clustering. The CD4 or CD8 phenotype of responding clones was assigned using the separately sequenced CD4+ and CD8+ repertoires. TCRdb reworked the public reads: Q25 trimming with fastp, MiXCR clone assembly, productive beta chains retained. Every distinct CDR3 protein forms one entry, paired with its most common genes and DNA. The V and J calls, along with clone size, are taken from TCRdb and not from the paper's own processing. This sample holds 250,000 to 350,000 distinct CDR3 sequences; more than 15% were observed only once. The ten largest clones capture around 23% of the sample.

CDR1 and CDR2 were assigned from the germline V gene (reference sequence) as SEHNR and FQNEAQ. V is reduced by 4 bases and J by 7 bases, leaving a spacing of 13 bases between them. Its CDR3 holds 13 amino acids, cysteine through phenylalanine. Just the 39-base CDR3 DNA is kept, in frame starting at base 1. General study outcomes and caveats: Balanced CD4/CD8 phenotypes were observed for clones contracting from day 15 to 85, whereas a bias towards CD4+ was observed for a second wave of clones expanding from day 15 to 37. Contracting CD4+ clones turned up mainly in the CM and EM memory subsets, whereas EMRA was where CD8+ clones were enriched. Whether the second-wave clones peaking on day 37 were SARS-CoV-2 specific was not confirmed. Some responding clones were detected in pre-infection memory, which suggested that pre-existing cross-reactive memory T cells had joined the SARS-CoV-2 response. The study included only a couple of mild cases, and larger cohorts that include severe cases with pre-infection samples were judged to be necessary.

The TCR comes from a man younger than 35 who had mild COVID-19 (a few samples of this study predate the infection). The sample titles of this study are shuffled in the database, so cell type and time point are left out; the donor was told from shared clones. Input material: PBMCs or a T cell subset sorted from them (not recorded which). This sequence uses TRBV7-9 and TRBJ2-5; the D gene cannot be resolved reliably. DNA sequence: TGTGCCAGCAGCTCCGGACCAGACGGGACCCAGTACTTC. It is translated as CASSSGPDGTQYF.